A single sample gave rise to the 11 T cell receptor beta chains below, sequenced in a study of blood T cell repertoires in COVID-19. Profiled with immunoSEQ multiplex PCR; TCRdb holds only in-frame clones, not every one. The sample carries roughly 100,000 clones, approximately 90% recorded once. Sequenced sample: peripheral blood. These receptors were obtained from a woman aged 50 to 60 in a cohort sampled during active COVID-19.

Here the CDR3 reads CASSPPGISALKVTQYF. CDR3 sequence (DNA): TGTGCCAGCTCACCCCCCGGGATCTCGGCGCTGAAAGTGACCCAGTACTTC. V gene TRBV18 combines with J gene TRBJ2-5; TRBD2 might be the D (5 bases). V lost 3 bases and J 7 bases, leaving 24 bases between the germline ends. Germline V gives CDR1 KGHSH, CDR2 LQKENI. CDR3 size: 17 residues.

This rearrangement joins TRBV6-5 to TRBJ2-3; TRBD2 aligns across 8 bases. The V gene end was trimmed by 10 bases and the J gene end by 6 bases; junction bases not matched to a gene: 9. CDR1 is MNHEY, CDR2 SVGAGI, per germline. The CDR3 length is 13 residues. CDR3 bases: TGTGCCATCACAGCGGGAGATGGGGATACGCAGTATTTT. This sequence encodes CAITAGDGDTQYF.

The CDR3 DNA sequence: TGTGCCAGCAGTGTGACTAGCGGGGGGGATGGCAGAGATACGCAGTATTTT. Translated, it gives CASSVTSGGDGRDTQYF. V is TRBV6-1 and J is TRBJ2-3; TRBD2 matches 14 bases. Losses at the gene ends were 4 bases for V and 5 bases for J; bases not matched to a gene: 8. The CDR3 sequence is 17 residues long. The germline V gene encodes CDR1 MNHNS and CDR2 SASEGT.

This clone was counted once. The chain recombines TRBV3-1 (or the pseudogene TRBV3-2) with TRBJ1-1, with 8 bases aligning to TRBD1. Germline V CDR1 and CDR2: LGHDT, YNNKEL (reference sequence). The CDR3 loop spans 13 amino acids. The V gene end was trimmed by 4 bases and the J gene end by 6 bases; junction bases not matched to a gene: 4. The CDR3 sequence: CASSRATGAEAFF. The CDR3 DNA reads TGTGCCAGCAGCCGCGCGACAGGGGCTGAAGCTTTCTTT.

The V gene is TRBV9, the J gene TRBJ2-2; 9 bases are shared with TRBD2. V trimming: 4 bases; J trimming: 5 bases; junction bases outside the gene matches: 12. Germline V lookup: CDR1 SGDLS, CDR2 YYNGEE. This CDR3 is built from 17 residues. Here the CDR3 reads CASSPPAAGGGTGELFF. DNA of the CDR3: TGTGCCAGCAGCCCTCCGGCAGCGGGGGGTGGGACCGGGGAGCTGTTTTTT.

This sequence joins TRBV4-2 and TRBJ2-3; 8 bases are shared with TRBD2. CDR1 LGHNA and CDR2 YNFKEQ come from the germline V gene. Trimming took 1 base from V and 0 from J; bases not matched to a gene: 9. This CDR3 is built from 18 residues. As DNA, the CDR3 is TGTGCCAGCAGCCAAGTCTCCGGGGGGGCCCAGAGCACAGATACGCAGTATTTT. Encoded protein: CASSQVSGGAQSTDTQYF.

The chain joins TRBV28 to TRBJ1-2, with TRBD1 matching 7 bases. Losses at the gene ends were 3 bases for V and 6 bases for J; bases not matched to a gene: 7. There are 14 residues in the CDR3. Germline-derived CDR1 and CDR2 are MDHEN and SYDVKM. CDR3: CASSLIRQGHGYTF. The CDR3 nucleotides read TGTGCCAGCAGTTTGATTAGACAGGGCCATGGCTACACCTTC.

The chain carries TRBV6-6 and TRBJ2-7, with D perhaps TRBD1 (5 bases). CDR3 size: 14 residues. Germline V gene data show CDR1 as MNHNY and CDR2 as SVGAGI (reference sequence). V was shortened by 6 bases and J by 2 bases, with 14 bases between the two germline ends. The CDR3 nucleotides read TGTGCCAGCAGAAAAGACAGCTTAGCCTACGAGCAGTACTTC. This gives the protein CASRKDSLAYEQYF.

The chain couples TRBV18 to TRBJ1-2; TRBD1 might be the D (6 bases). Germline loops: CDR1 KGHSH, CDR2 LQKENI. The V end was cut by 3 bases, the J end by 1 base, with 12 bases between. The CDR3 is made up of 15 amino acids. CDR3: CASSPPGQYNYGYTF. The CDR3 DNA reads as TGTGCCAGCTCACCTCCCGGACAGTATAACTATGGCTACACCTTC.

The J gene is TRBJ2-1, the V gene TRBV3-1 (or the pseudogene TRBV3-2), with a possible D match to TRBD2 (5 bases). Trimming cost V 3 bases and J 3 bases, with 27 bases left between them. Germline V gene sequence: CDR1 LGHDT, CDR2 YNNKEL (reference sequence). The CDR3 sequence is 20 residues long. CDR3 in DNA: TGTGCCAGCAGCCAGGCGCGGGTGGTAGGACTCCCCGGGGTCTACAATGAGCAGTTCTTC. Translating it yields CASSQARVVGLPGVYNEQFF.

The count of this clone is one. The junction and the germline gene differ at one end; a read error may be behind it. The rearrangement uses TRBV4-1 and TRBJ1-2; 8 nucleotides match TRBD1. The CDR3 spans 13 residues. Germline CDR1 is MGHRA and CDR2 is YSYEKL. CDR3 region: CASTPTDRVIPSF. For the CDR3, the DNA is TGCGCCAGCACCCCGACGGACAGGGTTATTCCCTCCTTC.